Reported below is one TCR beta chain. This record belongs to a study of T-cell reconstitution after alpha-beta-depleted transplantation in children. Preparation of the TCRbeta library involved a method that used unique molecular identifiers. In TCRdb, the PCR reads were re-called with MiXCR into one record per CDR3 protein. The profile shows about 340,000 distinct CDR3 sequences, 10% of them singletons. This CDR3 spans 14 amino acids. The V end was cut by 0 bases, the J end by 2 bases, with 10 bases between. Looked up from germline, CDR1 is DFQATT and CDR2 is SNEGSKA (reference sequence). The chain combines TRBV20-1 with TRBJ1-1; no reliable D call. This clonotype was sampled from a human donor who donated a stem cell graft to a child with acute lymphoblastic leukemia. The sequences come from PBMCs from the stem cell graft donor, collected from the stem cell graft. The chain's CDR3 is CSARDSRGNTEAFF. The DNA for the CDR3 is TGCAGTGCTAGAGATAGTCGAGGAAACACTGAAGCTTTCTTT.